This T cell receptor beta chain was sequenced during a study of blood T cell repertoires in COVID-19. Study background: COVID-19 samples collected from the United States, Italy and Spain covered acute and convalescent phases. The cDNA or gDNA used as material had been derived from T cells, B-cell-depleted T cells, or PBMCs.

The germline gives CDR1 MNHEY, CDR2 SVGAGI. The CDR3 runs to 13 residues. The V and J ends lost 6 bases and 3 bases respectively, with 11 bases between them. This clone was picked up a small number of times. How the authors handled the data: Reference gene primers were amplified, and this amplification served to estimate nucleated cell counts. Libraries were prepared by immunoSEQ multiplex PCR; TCRdb keeps only in-frame clonotypes and omits some of them. The V and J calls and clone size are taken from that table; D and trimming were inferred from the DNA. This sample carries 60,000 to 90,000 clones, around 80% of them seen once, and the ten largest clones take over 4.5%.

This clonotype was sampled from a man aged 60 to 69 with active or convalescent COVID-19. The gene calls are TRBV6-5 and TRBJ1-2; D unclear. The sequenced material came from peripheral blood. The CDR3, as DNA: TGTGCCAGCAGATTTCGACGGGACTATGGCTACACCTTC. Amino acid sequence: CASRFRRDYGYTF.